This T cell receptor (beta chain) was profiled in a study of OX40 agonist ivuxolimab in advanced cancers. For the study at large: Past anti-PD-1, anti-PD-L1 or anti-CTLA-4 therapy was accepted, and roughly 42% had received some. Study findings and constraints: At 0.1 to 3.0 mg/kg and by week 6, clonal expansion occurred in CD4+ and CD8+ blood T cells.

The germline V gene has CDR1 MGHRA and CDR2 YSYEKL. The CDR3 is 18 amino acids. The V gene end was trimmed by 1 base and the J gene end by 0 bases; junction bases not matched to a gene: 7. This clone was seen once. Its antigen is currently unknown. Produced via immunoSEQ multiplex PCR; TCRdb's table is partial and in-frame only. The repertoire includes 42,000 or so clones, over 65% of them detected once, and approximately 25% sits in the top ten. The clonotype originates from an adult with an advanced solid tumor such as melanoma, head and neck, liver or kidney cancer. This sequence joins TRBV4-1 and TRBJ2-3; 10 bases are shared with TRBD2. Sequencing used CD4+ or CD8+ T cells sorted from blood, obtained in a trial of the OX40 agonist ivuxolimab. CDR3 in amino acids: CASSQGGSGRSSTDTQYF. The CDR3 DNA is TGCGCCAGCAGCCAAGGAGGTAGCGGGAGGTCGAGCACAGATACGCAGTATTTT.